This T cell receptor beta chain derives from a study of blood T cell repertoires in COVID-19. Generated by immunoSEQ multiplex PCR, the TCRdb table keeps only in-frame clones and is missing some. Of some 50,000 clones in the sample, roughly 80% were seen once. After removal of 1 base from V and 7 bases from J, the junction contained 6 bases not matched to a gene. This CDR3 comprises 15 residues. Germline-derived CDR1 and CDR2 are SNHLY and FYNNEI. The chain is built from TRBV2 and TRBJ2-5, with 10 bases lining up with TRBD1. The sample consisted of peripheral blood. This sequence originates from a man aged 50 to 59 with acute or convalescent COVID-19. The chain's CDR3 is CASSEVRDRGGTQYF. The CDR3 nucleotides are TGTGCCAGCAGTGAAGTCCGGGACAGGGGCGGGACCCAGTACTTC.